The 32 T cell receptor beta chains in this list originate from one sample, sequenced in a study of blood T cell repertoires in COVID-19. Clones were sequenced by immunoSEQ multiplex PCR, and TCRdb holds only the in-frame ones, with some missing. The sample yields about 190,000 clones, 82% seen once. Sequencing used peripheral blood. The receptors here all came from a woman aged 55-70 years with COVID-19, enrolled during active disease.

This sequence joins TRBV7-6 and TRBJ2-2; 9 bases match TRBD2. CDR1 SGHVS and CDR2 FNYEAQ come from the germline V gene. Trimming removed 5 bases from V and 0 bases from J; junction bases left unmatched: 4. CDR3 size: 16 residues. The CDR3 nucleotides are TGTGCCAGCAGCCTAAGCGGGGGGACGAACACCGGGGAGCTGTTTTTT. This sequence encodes CASSLSGGTNTGELFF.

Points on this clone: Germline and junction disagree at one end, which may indicate a read error. The V call is TRBV7-2, the J call TRBJ2-3, with TRBD2 identical over 13 bases. The germline V gene has CDR1 SGHTA and CDR2 FQGNSA. This CDR3 is 17 amino acids long. The CDR3 protein is CASSVATGLAGTDTQYF. Here the CDR3 DNA reads TGTGCCAGCAGCGTAGCGACGGGACTAGCGGGGACAGATACGCAGTATTTT.

The rearrangement links TRBV27 to TRBJ1-4; a possible D gene is TRBD1 (6 bases). V gave up 4 bases and J gave up 8 bases, with 17 bases separating them. CDR1 MNHEY and CDR2 SMNVEV come from the germline V gene (reference sequence). The CDR3 has 15 residues. The CDR3 DNA sequence: TGTGCCAGCAGTTCCGCCTGGCAGGGGATGGAAAAACTGTTTTTT. Its translation: CASSSAWQGMEKLFF.

V and J are TRBV3-1 (or the pseudogene TRBV3-2) and TRBJ2-1, with 8 bases lining up with TRBD2. The CDR3 extends over 14 amino acids. Trimming at V came to 0 bases and at J to 9 bases, leaving 4 bases not matched to a gene. Germline CDR1 reads LGHDT; CDR2 reads YNNKEL (reference sequence). The CDR3 DNA reads TGTGCCAGCAGCCAAGATTCGCGGGAGGCTGAGCAGTTCTTC. As protein: CASSQDSREAEQFF.

The CDR3 DNA is TGTGCCAGCAGCTTAGCGATGCAGTCCTACGAGCAGTACTTC. This translates into CASSLAMQSYEQYF. This chain connects TRBV7-8 to TRBJ2-7, with D uncertain. This CDR3 is 14 amino acids long. V shed 0 bases and J shed 1 base, with 7 bases lying between them. Germline lookup yields CDR1 SGHVS and CDR2 FQNEAQ.

This sequence joins TRBV7-8 and TRBJ2-7; a possible D gene is TRBD2 (6 bases). Per the germline V gene, CDR1 is SGHVS and CDR2 is FQNEAQ. The CDR3 extends over 14 amino acids. The V gene lost 3 bases and the J gene lost 4 bases, with 13 bases spanning the gap. The CDR3 DNA follows: TGTGCCAGCAGCTTGCGGGTGGGGGGTTACGAGCAGTACGTC. This translates into CASSLRVGGYEQYV.

A few counts support this clone. The gene calls are TRBV19 and TRBJ1-5, with a weak D call TRBD1 (5 bases). The V gene's germline CDR1 is LNHDA and CDR2 SQIVND (reference sequence). V dropped 3 bases and J dropped 5 bases, with 17 bases sitting between them. The length of the CDR3 is 16 residues. This CDR3 reads CASSIRQGLRDQPQHF. The CDR3 DNA reads TGTGCCAGTAGTATTCGTCAGGGCCTACGAGATCAGCCCCAGCATTTT.

The rearrangement uses TRBV28 and TRBJ1-2; D uncertain. The V gene lost 2 bases and the J gene lost 8 bases, with 9 bases spanning the gap. The germline V gene encodes CDR1 MDHEN and CDR2 SYDVKM. CDR3 length equals 12 residues. This CDR3 reads CASSLEGRGYTF. The CDR3 region has the DNA TGTGCCAGCAGTTTAGAGGGAAGGGGCTACACCTTC.

This clone was counted only a few times. The genes are TRBV3-1 (or the pseudogene TRBV3-2) and TRBJ1-1, with 10 bases matching TRBD1. Trimming at V came to 1 base and at J to 5 bases, leaving 7 bases not matched to a gene. Germline V gives CDR1 LGHDT, CDR2 YNNKEL (reference sequence). This CDR3 contains 16 residues. This chain's CDR3 is CASSQVFRQGATEAFF. In DNA form, the CDR3 reads TGTGCCAGCAGCCAAGTGTTCAGACAGGGGGCGACTGAAGCTTTCTTT.

The rearrangement links TRBV5-1 to TRBJ2-5, with a possible D match to TRBD2 (6 bases). Trimming took off 2 bases at V and 5 bases at J, with 19 bases between the two ends. The CDR3 is 16 amino acids. Germline V lookup: CDR1 SGHRS, CDR2 YFSETQ. The CDR3 protein is CASSLGGMGRGETQYF. In DNA, the CDR3 is TGCGCCAGCAGCTTAGGAGGGATGGGTCGGGGGGAGACCCAGTACTTC. The variable domain in full, completed from reference TRBV5-1 and TRBJ2-5, reads KAGVTQTPRYLIKTRGQQVTLSCSPISGHRSVSWYQQTPGQGLQFLFEYFSETQRNKGNFPGRFSGRQFSNSRSEMNVSTLELGDSALYLCASSLGGMGRGETQYFGPGTRLLVL.

In regard to this clone: The sample has other DNA sequences that encode this CDR3 too. The V and J genes are TRBV2 and TRBJ1-1, with D perhaps TRBD1 (6 bases). Germline loops: CDR1 SNHLY, CDR2 FYNNEI. Deletions cut 2 bases from V and 0 bases from J, with 7 bases between. There are 14 residues in the CDR3. DNA of the CDR3: TGTGCCAGCAGTGAAACAGGGCTGAACACTGAAGCTTTCTTT. It yields the protein CASSETGLNTEAFF.

The table lists this clone with a few counts. This sequence joins TRBV9 and TRBJ2-3; no reliable D call. This CDR3 has 16 residues. The germline gives CDR1 SGDLS, CDR2 YYNGEE. V lost 0 bases, J lost 0 bases, and 11 bases lay in between. CDR3 DNA: TGTGCCAGCAGCGTAGGAGCCCTACCTAGCACAGATACGCAGTATTTT. Translating gives CASSVGALPSTDTQYF.

The V call is TRBV5-6, the J call TRBJ1-2; no clear D. Trimming took off 0 bases at V and 0 bases at J, with 12 bases between the two ends. CDR3 length equals 16 residues. Germline lookup yields CDR1 SGHDT and CDR2 YYEEEE. The CDR3 loop reads CASSLVGGLSNYGYTF. DNA of the CDR3: TGTGCCAGCAGCTTGGTTGGAGGACTTTCTAACTATGGCTACACCTTC.

This rearrangement joins TRBV6-4 to TRBJ2-2; possibly TRBD2 for D (5 bases). The CDR3 covers 16 residues. V gave up 0 bases and J gave up 6 bases, with 14 bases separating them. Germline CDR1 is MRHNA and CDR2 is SNTAGT. CDR3 nucleotide sequence: TGTGCCAGCAGTGACTCGTTTAAGCGAGGGCCCGGGGAGCTGTTTTTT. This codes for CASSDSFKRGPGELFF.

The chain employs TRBV19 and TRBJ2-1; TRBD2 might be the D (5 bases). Trimming stripped 5 bases from V and 8 bases from J, with 10 bases between. From germline, CDR1 is LNHDA and CDR2 SQIVND (reference sequence). The CDR3 is 12 residues long. CDR3 in amino acids: CASSEGIHEQFF. The CDR3 DNA sequence: TGTGCCAGTAGTGAGGGTATACATGAGCAGTTCTTC.

The CDR3 here is CASSLRGGQGLARGDTQYF. The CDR3 region has the DNA TGTGCCAGCAGCTTAAGGGGAGGACAGGGACTAGCCCGGGGAGATACGCAGTATTTT. The V gene is TRBV7-3, the J gene TRBJ2-3; D possibly corresponds to TRBD2 (9 bases). CDR1 SGHTA and CDR2 FQGTGA come from the germline V gene. Deletions cut 1 base from V and 5 bases from J, with 25 bases between. The CDR3 runs to 19 residues.

The V gene is TRBV28, the J gene TRBJ1-3; 7 bases line up with TRBD1. The CDR3 spans 15 residues. CDR1 and CDR2 from the germline V gene are MDHEN and SYDVKM. V gave up 5 bases and J gave up 2 bases; unmatched junction bases: 6. The CDR3 protein is CASSATGPAGNTIYF. The CDR3 DNA reads TGTGCCAGCAGTGCGACAGGGCCAGCTGGAAACACCATATATTTT. Looking up the rest from reference TRBV28 and TRBJ1-3 gives the full variable domain: DVKVTQSSRYLVKRTGEKVFLECVQDMDHENMFWYRQDPGLGLRLIYFSYDVKMKEKGDIPEGYSVSREKKERFSLILESASTNQTSMYLCASSATGPAGNTIYFGEGSWLTVV.

This chain uses TRBV7-9 with TRBJ2-6, with TRBD2 as a possible D gene (6 bases). The V end lost 8 bases, the J end lost 2 bases, and 16 bases lay between the germline ends. Germline lookup yields CDR1 SEHNR and CDR2 FQNEAQ (reference sequence). This CDR3 region has 16 residues. The CDR3 loop reads CASPSGDKTGANVLTF. In DNA, the CDR3 is TGTGCCAGCCCATCGGGGGATAAAACTGGGGCCAACGTCCTGACTTTC.

This chain links TRBV11-2 with TRBJ2-5; 7 positions match TRBD1. V dropped 4 bases and J dropped 1; count of bases not matched to a gene: 12. CDR3 length: 17 amino acids. CDR1 is SGHAT, CDR2 FQNNGV, per germline. The chain's CDR3 is CASSSGDRVGAQETQYF. In DNA, the CDR3 is TGTGCCAGCAGCTCCGGAGACAGGGTGGGAGCCCAAGAGACCCAGTACTTC.

V gene TRBV6-5 combines with J gene TRBJ1-1; possible D gene TRBD1, 5 bases. The CDR3 length is 14 residues. The V and J ends lost 0 bases and 5 bases respectively, with 10 bases between them. CDR1 is MNHEY and CDR2 is SVGAGI in the germline V gene. The CDR3 sequence: CASSYSGGLTEAFF. As DNA, the CDR3 is TGTGCCAGCAGTTACTCGGGGGGTCTGACTGAAGCTTTCTTT.

This chain uses TRBV3-1 (or the pseudogene TRBV3-2) with TRBJ1-5; D is unclear. Deletions cut 2 bases from V and 9 bases from J, with 8 bases between. Germline CDR1 is LGHDT and CDR2 is YNNKEL (reference sequence). The CDR3 is made up of 12 amino acids. The CDR3 protein is CASSQLSSPQHF. In DNA form, the CDR3 reads TGTGCCAGCAGCCAACTATCCTCGCCCCAGCATTTT.

This chain uses TRBV3-1 (or the pseudogene TRBV3-2) with TRBJ1-5; D perhaps matches TRBD1 (5 bases). Germline V gene data show CDR1 as LGHDT and CDR2 as YNNKEL (reference sequence). V was clipped by 1 base and J by 5 bases, with 9 bases between them. The CDR3 contains 14 residues. Here the CDR3 DNA reads TGTGCCAGCAGCCAAGCCGGGGGTGATCAGCCCCAGCATTTT. This codes for CASSQAGGDQPQHF.

The chain carries TRBV7-2 and TRBJ1-6, with TRBD1 matching 7 bases. Germline V lookup: CDR1 SGHTA, CDR2 FQGNSA. V shed 3 bases and J 10 bases; nucleotides not matched to a gene: 3. This CDR3 region has 13 residues. CDR3 DNA sequence: TGTGCCAGCAGCTTCAGGGGGGCGTCACCCCTCCACTTT. Translated: CASSFRGASPLHF.

The chain combines TRBV6-2 or TRBV6-3 with TRBJ2-7, with 8 bases lining up with TRBD1. The CDR3 runs 14 residues. Germline CDR1 and CDR2: MNHEY and SVGEGT. The V segment lost 6 bases and the J segment 0 bases; nucleotides outside the gene matches: 4. CDR3 region: CASSRGRSSYEQYF. DNA of the CDR3: TGTGCCAGCAGCAGGGGGCGGAGCTCCTACGAGCAGTACTTC.

The chain carries TRBV11-2 and TRBJ1-1; 8 bases are shared with TRBD1. V was clipped by 5 bases and J by 6 bases; unmatched bases: 11. The CDR3 is made up of 15 amino acids. Germline CDR1 and CDR2: SGHAT and FQNNGV. The CDR3 DNA sequence: TGTGCCAGCAGCACAAGACAGGACAGGGCGGCTGAAGCTTTCTTT. Translating gives CASSTRQDRAAEAFF.

The rearrangement links TRBV6-1 to TRBJ1-3; 7 positions agree with TRBD1. Germline V gene data show CDR1 as MNHNS and CDR2 as SASEGT. CDR3 length: 15 amino acids. V shed 3 bases and J 1 base; nucleotides not matched to a gene: 3. This chain's CDR3 is CASSDIQGSGNTIYF. CDR3 DNA: TGTGCCAGCAGTGATATACAGGGGTCTGGAAACACCATATATTTT.

This sequence joins TRBV28 and TRBJ1-2, with TRBD1 matching 9 bases. Germline V lookup: CDR1 MDHEN, CDR2 SYDVKM. The V and J ends lost 7 bases and 1 base, in that order; junction bases with no gene match: 4. CDR3 length: 14 amino acids. Here the CDR3 reads CASITGGGNYGYTF. The DNA for the CDR3 is TGTGCCAGCATTACAGGGGGCGGTAACTATGGCTACACCTTC.

V and J are TRBV29-1 and TRBJ2-3; the match to TRBD1 covers 9 bases. CDR1 is SQVTM, CDR2 ANQGSEA, per germline. V lost 5 bases to trimming and J lost 2 bases; unmatched junction nucleotides: 11. The CDR3 runs 16 residues. This CDR3 is CSVSGVWDRDTDTQYF. CDR3 DNA sequence: TGCAGCGTTAGCGGGGTATGGGACAGGGACACAGATACGCAGTATTTT.

A remark on this clone: Other DNA sequences within the sample encode an identical CDR3. The chain recombines TRBV10-3 with TRBJ2-5; TRBD1 matches 8 bases. V was clipped by 6 bases and J by 2 bases; unmatched bases: 2. The germline V gene encodes CDR1 ENHRY and CDR2 SYGVKD. This CDR3 comprises 13 residues. In DNA form, the CDR3 reads TGTGCCATCAGCGGGACAGGACAAGAGACCCAGTACTTC. Translated: CAISGTGQETQYF.

J is TRBJ1-1 and V is TRBV23-1; 10 nucleotides align to TRBD1. TRBV23-1 is placed among ORFs of uncertain function. The V gene end was trimmed by 7 bases and the J gene end by 4 bases; junction bases not matched to a gene: 6. This CDR3 region has 14 residues. CDR3 in DNA: TGCGCCAGCATTATGACAGGGGGCGTCACTGAAGCTTTCTTT. This translates into CASIMTGGVTEAFF.

The V call is TRBV20-1, the J call TRBJ2-7, with 10 positions matching TRBD1. Looked up from germline, CDR1 is DFQATT and CDR2 is SNEGSKA (reference sequence). CDR3 length: 16 residues. V was clipped by 3 bases and J by 1 base; unmatched bases: 9. The CDR3 sequence is CSASFWGTGDSYEQYF. CDR3 coding DNA: TGCAGTGCTAGTTTTTGGGGGACAGGGGATTCCTACGAGCAGTACTTC.

There are many counts of this clone. The chain carries TRBV6-4 and TRBJ2-7, with a tentative D call TRBD1 (6 bases). The V end lost 2 bases, the J end lost 1 base, and 18 bases lay between the germline ends. This CDR3 comprises 17 residues. CDR1 and CDR2 (germline): MRHNA, SNTAGT. CDR3 sequence reads: CASSDPHRDTFSYEQYV. The CDR3 DNA reads TGTGCCAGCAGTGACCCTCACCGGGACACATTTTCCTACGAGCAGTACGTC.